This T cell receptor beta chain was documented in a study of radiotherapy plus CTLA-4 blockade in lung cancer (dated by TCRdb to about 2018). Broadly, across the study: Objective responses were observed in 15% to 20% of enrolled patients, and disease control was achieved in less than 35%.

Trimming takes 6 bases off V and 8 bases off J; junction bases not matched to a gene: 11. Taken from the germline V gene (reference sequence), the CDR1 and CDR2 loops are WNHNN and SYGVQD. The cysteine opens and the phenylalanine closes a CDR3 of 15 amino acids. The DNA shown is the 45-base CDR3, in frame from base 1. Libraries were built with the immunoSEQ multiplex PCR assay. TCRdb took this table from immuneACCESS and kept in-frame rearrangements with V and J called. Such tables lack part of the clones; where checked against another copy, unresolved V genes explain under half of the gap, and the rest is unexplained. In this sample the table shows nearly 95,000 clones, approximately 80% of which occur a single time. The ten largest make up roughly 24% of the sample. Summary of the overall study and its limitations: Increased serum interferon-beta after radiation, together with early dynamic changes in blood T cell clones, were reported to be the strongest predictors of response. After treatment with radiotherapy and ipilimumab, TCR clones that originated in tumors expanded in peripheral blood.

The study tested focal radiation therapy combined with CTLA-4 blockade (ipilimumab) in patients with chemo-refractory metastatic non-small-cell lung cancer. This clone was counted a few times. It lacks a known antigen. No clone much larger than this one lies a single base away; base qualities are absent. The sample was peripheral blood, taken from a patient treated with radiotherapy plus ipilimumab. This receptor was taken from a human donor with non-small cell lung cancer that progressed on radiotherapy plus ipilimumab. The chain was built from TRBV10-1 and TRBJ1-1, and 11 bases in between align with TRBD1. Read as DNA, the sequence is TGCGCCAGCAGCGAAACGTCTTGGGACAGGGGGGAAGCTTTCTTT. Its translation is CASSETSWDRGEAFF.